The rows below give T cell receptor beta chains drawn from one sample of a study of tumor-infiltrating lymphocytes in primary liver carcinoma. In TCRdb, the multiplex PCR reads were re-called with MiXCR into one record per CDR3 protein. Counted here are around 20,000 distinct CDR3 sequences, 60% to 80% occurring once; the ten biggest clones make up approximately 40%. Sequenced material: liver tumor tissue from sampling region 4. Receptors originate from a woman in her twenties or thirties with primary liver carcinoma and hepatitis B virus infection. The conserved cysteine and the conserved F or W are not part of the CDR3 here. A D gene is named only where the DNA matches it firmly.

cdr3_length	v_call	d_call	cdr3_aa
15	TRBV2	-	ASSEALVSVPEETQY
12	TRBV11-1	TRBD1	ASSFGQGYNEAS
14	TRBV11-1	-	VSNRVMEGVPGELF
12	TRBV13	-	ACRIGGANTEAF
18	TRBV11-2	TRBD1	ASSTLERGPKRWSNTEAF
11	TRBV4-1	-	ASTNPRDETQY
13	TRBV12-5	-	ANGLEGGTPYEEY
11	TRBV28	-	ASTGIPTYEQY
12	TRBV4-3	-	ASCAELEIYGYT
14	TRBV4-3	-	ASSQYAESSYNEQF
13	TRBV29-1	TRBD2	SVEWGGTSRSMQY
14	TRBV11-2	-	ASSPRDTSSTDTQY
12	TRBV11-2	-	ASTVTGRTDTQY
13	TRBV6-5	TRBD1	AGGPRTGFTGELL
12	TRBV11-1	-	ASSFGQGYTEAF
10	TRBV11-2	-	ASSPPGGKLF
15	TRBV4-2	TRBD2	ASSQVGEAGSTDTQY
14	TRBV11-2	-	ASSPYPGPYAYEQY
13	TRBV29-1	TRBD2	SVEWGGTSGNRQY
15	TRBV5-5	-	ASNLVGMSEGSDIQY
10	TRBV4-2	-	ASGQDIETQY
12	TRBV11-2	TRBD2	ASSLGGTWIEQF
12	TRBV6-1	TRBD2	AGSPGLAAYEQY
16	TRBV4-2	TRBD1	TSSQEHLGQGRPREQY
14	TRBV11-3	TRBD1	VSGRGDRDYSYEQY
12	TRBV5-6	-	ASSLCGTYQPQH
11	TRBV7-2	-	ASSLELNTEAF
12	TRBV12-3/TRBV12-4	-	SSSLQIPNTEAF
15	TRBV11-3	-	ASSSDLAGTSYNEQF
12	TRBV11-2	-	ASSVGGADNEQF
13	TRBV6-1	-	ASSDQVREFDEQF
13	TRBV11-2	TRBD2	ASSLEGGEEETQY
13	TRBV4-3	TRBD2	ASQDWDYAYIEQF
14	TRBV11-2	-	ASGRTRRGRGDTQY
12	TRBV5-6	TRBD1	ASSTGGSNQPQH
11	TRBV6-2/TRBV6-3	-	AISYSTHLTQY
13	TRBV5-5	-	ANSLEAELSGELF
12	TRBV11-2	-	ASSLDRRNSPLH
15	TRBV13	-	TSSLGGFGIGGTEAF
14	TRBV10-3	TRBD2	VTCESAAGAYNEQF